This T cell receptor beta chain comes out of a study of blood T cell repertoires in COVID-19. Study context: Samples taken during acute and convalescent COVID-19 were collected in the United States, Italy and Spain. PBMCs, B-cell-depleted T cells, or T cells provided the cDNA or gDNA that made up the material.

In the original analysis: Amplifying reference gene primers gave estimates of nucleated cell counts. Data came from immunoSEQ multiplex PCR; TCRdb stores just in-frame clones and leaves some out. V, J and clone size are taken as reported in that table, and D and trimming were inferred from the DNA itself. The data contain roughly 100,000 clones, approximately 87% of them singletons. V shed 3 bases, J shed 2 bases, and the junction held 5 bases outside the gene matches. Germline V gene data show CDR1 as LNHNV and CDR2 as YYDKDF (reference sequence). This CDR3 spans 15 amino acids. The chain combines TRBV15 with TRBJ1-2, with 8 bases that match TRBD1. The sequenced material came from peripheral blood. This receptor was taken from a human donor in a cohort sampled during active or convalescent COVID-19. CDR3 in amino acids: CATSSQGASNYGYTF. CDR3 nucleotide sequence: TGTGCCACCAGCAGCCAGGGGGCTTCGAACTATGGCTACACCTTC.